This TCR beta chain was sequenced for a study of cytomegalovirus exposure and HLA in healthy donors. PCR employed 60 Vbeta and 13 Jbeta primers. In the original processing: A follow-up analysis tallied 73 million or so unique TCR beta chains, roughly 11 million shared. Sequencing used immunoSEQ multiplex PCR; TCRdb keeps in-frame clones, though not all of them. V, J and clone size are taken as reported in that table, and D and trimming were inferred from the DNA itself. The table shows about 200,000 clones, with roughly three quarters occurring only once. Study-wide results and limits: A reported reduction in N-insertions relative to the 666-donor mean was seen in an Asian-associated ancestry cluster in a later analysis.

Comments on this clone: Its antigen is not known.

The CDR3 covers 13 residues. CDR1 and CDR2 from the germline V gene are MNHEY and SMNVEV (reference sequence). V lost 8 bases and J lost 7, with 12 bases in between. The TCR originated in a male donor in good health and CMV-seropositive. The J gene is TRBJ1-6, the V gene TRBV27, with a weak D call TRBD1 (5 bases). The source material was PBMCs. The CDR3 here is CASGQGPNSPLHF. The CDR3, as DNA: TGTGCCAGCGGTCAGGGTCCGAATTCACCCCTCCACTTT.